A single sample is the source of the 24 T cell receptor beta chains below, sequenced in a study of OX40 agonist ivuxolimab in advanced cancers. The method was immunoSEQ multiplex PCR; TCRdb's version includes in-frame clones alone and lacks a portion of them. The table has about 27,000 clones, 81% seen once; the top ten hold about a third. The material was CD4+ or CD8+ T cells sorted from blood, obtained in a trial of the OX40 agonist ivuxolimab. The origin of the receptors is an adult with an advanced solid tumor such as melanoma, head and neck, liver or kidney cancer.

This chain connects TRBV11-2 to TRBJ2-3; D may correspond to TRBD1 or TRBD2 (5 bases each). The CDR3 contains 17 residues. The germline V gene encodes CDR1 SGHAT and CDR2 FQNNGV. Trimming removed 0 bases from V and 1 base from J, with 14 bases in between. The CDR3 loop reads CASSLDSQGPGTDTQYF. CDR3 coding DNA: TGTGCCAGCAGCTTAGATAGTCAGGGACCGGGCACAGATACGCAGTATTTT. The variable domain in full, completed from reference TRBV11-2 and TRBJ2-3, reads EAGVAQSPRYKIIEKRQSVAFWCNPISGHATLYWYQQILGQGPKLLIQFQNNGVVDDSQLPKDRFSAERLKGVDSTLKIQPAKLEDSAVYLCASSLDSQGPGTDTQYFGPGTRLTVL.

The rearrangement uses TRBV5-6 and TRBJ2-2; D remains ambiguous. V was shortened by 3 bases and J by 6 bases, with 9 bases between the two germline ends. Germline-derived CDR1 and CDR2 are SGHDT and YYEEEE. The CDR3 extends over 13 amino acids. Here the CDR3 DNA reads TGTGCCAGCAGCTCTGGCTACCCCGGGGAGCTGTTTTTT. Translated, it gives CASSSGYPGELFF. Complete variable domain (other parts from reference TRBV5-6 and TRBJ2-2): DAGVTQSPTHLIKTRGQQVTLRCSPKSGHDTVSWYQQALGQGPQFIFQYYEEEERQRGNFPDRFSGHQFPNYSSELNVNALLLGDSALYLCASSSGYPGELFFGEGSRLTVL.

J is TRBJ1-2 and V is TRBV4-1; D remains unclear. Germline assignment: CDR1 MGHRA and CDR2 YSYEKL. The CDR3 extends over 15 amino acids. Trimming took off 1 base at V and 4 bases at J, with 13 bases between the two ends. The CDR3 here is CASSQVTGSVYGYTF. In nucleotides, the CDR3 is TGCGCCAGCAGCCAAGTAACGGGTTCAGTCTATGGCTACACCTTC.

The chain combines TRBV11-2 with TRBJ2-7; tentatively, D is TRBD1 (5 bases). This CDR3 has 13 residues. Germline CDR1 and CDR2: SGHAT and FQNNGV. The V end lost 2 bases, the J end lost 3 bases, and 8 bases lay between the germline ends. The CDR3 sequence: CASSLSQGYEQYF. CDR3 coding DNA: TGTGCCAGCAGCTTATCCCAGGGCTACGAGCAGTACTTC.

The V gene is TRBV7-9, the J gene TRBJ2-7; 10 nucleotides align to TRBD1. The V gene's germline CDR1 is SEHNR and CDR2 FQNEAQ (reference sequence). The junction had 3 bases not matched to a gene; V was cut back by 3 bases and J by 7 bases. There are 13 residues in the CDR3. Written as DNA, the CDR3 is TGTGCCAGCAGCTTGACAGGGGGCGGGGAGCAGTACTTC. Protein product: CASSLTGGGEQYF.

This clone was observed a few times. The rearrangement joins TRBV9 to TRBJ1-1; TRBD1 matches 7 bases. This CDR3 is 15 amino acids long. After removal of 0 bases from V and 5 bases from J, the junction contained 7 bases not matched to a gene. Germline V CDR1 and CDR2: SGDLS, YYNGEE. Written as DNA, the CDR3 is TGTGCCAGCAGCGTAGCTCGGACAGGAGGGACTGAAGCTTTCTTT. Amino acids: CASSVARTGGTEAFF.

The chain joins TRBV28 to TRBJ1-2; a weak D match, TRBD1 (5 bases). The CDR3 totals 15 residues. Trimming pared 5 bases from V and 4 bases from J, leaving 17 bases between. Germline CDR1 is MDHEN and CDR2 is SYDVKM. The DNA of the CDR3 is TGTGCCAGCAGTACGCTCCCGGGACGCCTCTATGGCTACACCTTC. Residues: CASSTLPGRLYGYTF.

This clone was seen only once. The chain uses TRBV4-1 and TRBJ2-1, with 14 nucleotides matching TRBD2. Germline trimming cut 4 bases from V and 4 bases from J; bases unmatched to any gene: 3. Per germline, CDR1 MGHRA and CDR2 YSYEKL. This CDR3 is built from 16 residues. In nucleotides, the CDR3 is TGCGCCAGCAGCCGTGGACTAGCGGGGGGTTACAATGAGCAGTTCTTC. Translation gives CASSRGLAGGYNEQFF.

J is TRBJ1-2 and V is TRBV28, with no clear D. This CDR3 has 14 amino acids. CDR1 is MDHEN and CDR2 is SYDVKM in the germline V gene. Between the trimmed V and J ends, which lost 8 bases and 2 bases, there was a span of 15 bases. In DNA, the CDR3 is TGTGCCAGCGACTCTAATACCAGAAACTATGGCTACACCTTC. Protein: CASDSNTRNYGYTF.

The chain couples TRBV7-8 to TRBJ2-1; TRBD1 aligns across 8 bases. CDR3 length: 15 amino acids. With V trimmed by 4 bases and J by 6 bases, 8 bases remained unmatched. CDR1 and CDR2 (germline): SGHVS, FQNEAQ. The CDR3 here is CASSSRQGKGNEQFF. The CDR3 nucleotides read TGTGCCAGCAGCTCGAGACAGGGGAAGGGCAATGAGCAGTTCTTC.

The chain recombines TRBV4-2 with TRBJ2-7; D is undetermined. The CDR3 length is 15 residues. Germline V lookup: CDR1 LGHNA, CDR2 YNFKEQ. V lost 0 bases to trimming and J lost 0 bases, with 9 bases between them. The chain's CDR3 is CASSQDPTGSYEQYF. In DNA, the CDR3 is TGTGCCAGCAGCCAAGATCCCACCGGCTCCTACGAGCAGTACTTC.

This clone was observed a single time. The rearrangement uses TRBV6-5 and TRBJ2-7; D gene unclear. CDR3 length: 13 residues. The germline CDR1 and CDR2 sequences are MNHEY and SVGAGI. V lost 0 bases and J 4 bases, leaving 7 bases between the germline ends. CDR3 bases: TGTGCCAGCAGTTACTCGATGGTTTACGAGCAGTACTTC. This encodes CASSYSMVYEQYF.

This chain connects TRBV4-1 to TRBJ2-1; 11 bases fit TRBD2. In germline, CDR1 is MGHRA, CDR2 YSYEKL. With 0 bases clipped from V and 2 bases from J, the junction kept 15 bases outside the gene matches. CDR3 length: 21 residues. The chain's CDR3 is CASSQDTLGRTSGSTYNEQFF. The CDR3, as DNA: TGCGCCAGCAGCCAAGATACGTTGGGGCGGACTAGCGGGTCCACCTACAATGAGCAGTTCTTC.

Regarding this clone: An end of the junction does not agree with germline; a read error may underlie this. The rearrangement joins TRBV7-7 to TRBJ2-1; TRBD1 agrees at 9 bases. The CDR3 is 14 amino acids. Germline-derived CDR1 and CDR2 are SSHAT and FNYEAQ (reference sequence). CDR3 DNA sequence: TGTGCTAGCAGCACAGGGGGCTACTACAATGAGCAGTTCTTC. It is translated as CASSTGGYYNEQFF. Combining the CDR3 with reference TRBV7-7 and TRBJ2-1 gives the whole variable domain GAGVSQSPRYKVTKRGQDVTLRCDPISSHATLYWYQQALGQGPEFLTYFNYEAQPDKSGLPSDRFSAERPEGSISTLTIQRTEQRDSAMYRCASSTGGYYNEQFFGPGTRLTVL.

The chain links TRBV19 to TRBJ1-5, with D possibly TRBD1 on 5 matching bases. Trimming removed 5 bases at V and 4 bases at J, with 18 bases between. CDR1 LNHDA and CDR2 SQIVND come from the germline V gene (reference sequence). CDR3 size: 16 residues. CDR3 nucleotides: TGTGCCAGTAGTCCTTACGACAGCCGGCGTAATCAGCCCCAGCATTTT. Residues: CASSPYDSRRNQPQHF.

V and J are TRBV25-1 and TRBJ2-5, with TRBD1 identical over 9 bases. J was trimmed by 4 bases and V by 3 bases; bases with no gene match: 6. Germline values: CDR1 MGHDK, CDR2 SYGVNS. The CDR3 has 15 residues. This CDR3 reads CASSDPGTGIETQYF. The CDR3 DNA follows: TGTGCCAGCAGTGACCCCGGGACAGGGATAGAGACCCAGTACTTC.

V gene TRBV10-1 combines with J gene TRBJ2-1; either TRBD1 or TRBD2 may supply D (6 bases each). The CDR3 runs 13 residues. The ends were cut back, 6 bases at V and 9 bases at J, with 15 bases in the middle. Germline-derived CDR1 and CDR2 are WNHNN and SYGVQD (reference sequence). The CDR3 protein is CASSGTGGAEQFF. The DNA of the CDR3 is TGCGCCAGCAGCGGAACCGGGGGCGCTGAGCAGTTCTTC.

The chain uses TRBV27 and TRBJ2-7, with a tentative D call TRBD2 (6 bases). CDR3 length equals 15 residues. Trimming removed 0 bases from V and 3 bases from J, with 12 bases in between. The germline V gene encodes CDR1 MNHEY and CDR2 SMNVEV (reference sequence). The CDR3 bases are TGTGCCAGCAGTTTATCGGGGGGTCCTAACTACGAGCAGTACTTC. It specifies CASSLSGGPNYEQYF.

In its sample, this clone was seen a few times. The gene calls are TRBV28 and TRBJ1-2; 10 bases are shared with TRBD1. Germline loops: CDR1 MDHEN, CDR2 SYDVKM. Trimming took 4 bases from V and 2 from J; bases not matched to a gene: 4. The CDR3 covers 15 residues. For the CDR3, the DNA is TGTGCCAGCAGTTACCGGGGACAGGGGAACTATGGCTACACCTTC. Translated, it gives CASSYRGQGNYGYTF.

The genes are TRBV4-1 and TRBJ2-2, with 8 bases matching TRBD1. The CDR3 sequence is 18 residues long. The germline V gene has CDR1 MGHRA and CDR2 YSYEKL. V shed 5 bases, J shed 3 bases, and the junction held 14 bases outside the gene matches. Here the CDR3 DNA reads TGCGCCAGCAGCTTACTTGAAACAGGGGGAATATACACCGGGGAGCTGTTTTTT. Protein sequence: CASSLLETGGIYTGELFF.

The chain is built from TRBV5-1 and TRBJ2-3, with 8 bases identical to TRBD2. Germline CDR1 SGHRS, CDR2 YFSETQ. V lost 4 bases to trimming and J lost 4 bases; unmatched junction nucleotides: 2. CDR3 length: 13 amino acids. The CDR3 coding sequence is TGCGCCAGCAGCACGGGGGGGCCAGATACGCAGTATTTT. It specifies CASSTGGPDTQYF.

V is TRBV19 and J is TRBJ1-2; unclear D gene. Germline-derived CDR1 and CDR2 are LNHDA and SQIVND (reference sequence). V was shortened by 5 bases and J by 6 bases, with 22 bases between the two germline ends. This CDR3 contains 16 residues. This chain's CDR3 is CASSASNGLRRHGYTF. CDR3 sequence (DNA): TGTGCCAGTAGTGCGTCCAACGGACTTCGGCGCCATGGCTACACCTTC.

This clone came up once. This CDR3 is CASSFVHMNTEAFF. In nucleotides, the CDR3 is TGTGCCAGCAGCTTTGTCCACATGAACACTGAAGCTTTCTTT. The V call is TRBV7-9, the J call TRBJ1-1; D unclear. Germline V lookup: CDR1 SEHNR, CDR2 FQNEAQ (reference sequence). The CDR3 extends over 14 amino acids. Between the trimmed V and J ends, which lost 3 bases and 0 bases, there was a span of 8 bases.

The chain employs TRBV6-5 and TRBJ2-5; tentative D call: TRBD2 (5 bases). This CDR3 comprises 13 residues. Trimming left V 5 bases short and J 0 bases short, with 7 bases between. CDR1 and CDR2 (germline): MNHEY, SVGAGI. DNA for the CDR3: TGTGCCAGCAGTACGGGGTACCAAGAGACCCAGTACTTC. This sequence encodes CASSTGYQETQYF.